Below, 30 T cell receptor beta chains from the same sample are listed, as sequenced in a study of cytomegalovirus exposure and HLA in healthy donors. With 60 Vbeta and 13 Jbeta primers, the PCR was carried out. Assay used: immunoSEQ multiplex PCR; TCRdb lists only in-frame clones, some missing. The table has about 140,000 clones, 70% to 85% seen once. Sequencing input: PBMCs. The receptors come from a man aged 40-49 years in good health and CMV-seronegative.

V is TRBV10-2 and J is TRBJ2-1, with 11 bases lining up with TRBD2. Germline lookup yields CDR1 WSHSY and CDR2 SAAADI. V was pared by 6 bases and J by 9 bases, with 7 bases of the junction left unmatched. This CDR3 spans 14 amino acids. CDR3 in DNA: TGCGCCAGCAGACTAGCGGGAGAGGGTGGTGAGCAGTTCTTC. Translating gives CASRLAGEGGEQFF.

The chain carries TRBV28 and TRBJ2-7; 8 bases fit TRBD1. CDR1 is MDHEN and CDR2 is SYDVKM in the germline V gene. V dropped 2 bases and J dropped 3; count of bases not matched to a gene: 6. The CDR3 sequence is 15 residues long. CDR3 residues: CASSLPGGLGYEQYF. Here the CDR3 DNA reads TGTGCCAGCAGTTTACCAGGGGGCTTAGGCTACGAGCAGTACTTC.

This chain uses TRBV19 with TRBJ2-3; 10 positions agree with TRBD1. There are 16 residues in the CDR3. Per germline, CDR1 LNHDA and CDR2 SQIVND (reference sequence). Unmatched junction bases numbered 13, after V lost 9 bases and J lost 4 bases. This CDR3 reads CASTGTGDAIPDTQYF. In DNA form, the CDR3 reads TGTGCCAGCACCGGGACAGGGGACGCCATCCCAGATACGCAGTATTTT.

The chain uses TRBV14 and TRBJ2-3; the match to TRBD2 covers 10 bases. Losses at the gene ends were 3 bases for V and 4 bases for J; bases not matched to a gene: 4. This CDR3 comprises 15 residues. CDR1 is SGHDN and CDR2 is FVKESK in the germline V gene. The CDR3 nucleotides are TGTGCCAGCAGCCACCTAGCGGGAGTACCAGATACGCAGTATTTT. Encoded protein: CASSHLAGVPDTQYF.

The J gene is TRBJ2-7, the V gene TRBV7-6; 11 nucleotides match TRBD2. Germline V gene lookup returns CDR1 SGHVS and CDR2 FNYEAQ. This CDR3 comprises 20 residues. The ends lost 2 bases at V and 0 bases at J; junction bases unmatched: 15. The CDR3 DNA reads TGTGCCAGCAGCTTAAACTCACACCTCGGTGGACTAGCGGGCTCCTACGAGCAGTACTTC. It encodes CASSLNSHLGGLAGSYEQYF. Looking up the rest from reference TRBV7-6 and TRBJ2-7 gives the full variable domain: GAGVSQSPRYKVTKRGQDVALRCDPISGHVSLYWYRQALGQGPEFLTYFNYEAQQDKSGLPNDRFSAERPEGSISTLTIQRTEQRDSAMYRCASSLNSHLGGLAGSYEQYFGPGTRLTVT.

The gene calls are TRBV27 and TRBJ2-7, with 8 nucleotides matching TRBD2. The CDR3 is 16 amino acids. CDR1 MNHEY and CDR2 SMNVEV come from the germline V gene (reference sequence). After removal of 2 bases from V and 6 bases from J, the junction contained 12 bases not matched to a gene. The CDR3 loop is CASSLSSGGGRREQYF. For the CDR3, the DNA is TGTGCCAGCAGTTTAAGCTCTGGCGGCGGGAGGCGCGAGCAGTACTTC.

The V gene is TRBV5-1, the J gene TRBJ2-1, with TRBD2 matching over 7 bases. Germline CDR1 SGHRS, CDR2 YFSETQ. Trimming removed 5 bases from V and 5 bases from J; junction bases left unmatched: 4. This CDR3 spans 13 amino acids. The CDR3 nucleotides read TGCGCCAGCAGGGGGACTAACGACAATGAGCAGTTCTTC. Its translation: CASRGTNDNEQFF.

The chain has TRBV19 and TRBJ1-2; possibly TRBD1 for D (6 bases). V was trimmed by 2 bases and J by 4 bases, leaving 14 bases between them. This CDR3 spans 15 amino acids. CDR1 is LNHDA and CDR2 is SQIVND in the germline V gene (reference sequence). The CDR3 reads CASSISPGHLYGYTF. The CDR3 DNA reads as TGTGCCAGTAGTATAAGTCCGGGACACCTCTATGGCTACACCTTC.

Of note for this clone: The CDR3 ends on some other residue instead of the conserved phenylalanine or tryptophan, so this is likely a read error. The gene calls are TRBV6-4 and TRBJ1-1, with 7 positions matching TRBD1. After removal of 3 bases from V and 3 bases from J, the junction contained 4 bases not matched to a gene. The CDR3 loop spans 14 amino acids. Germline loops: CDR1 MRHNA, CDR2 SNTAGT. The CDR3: CASSETGEDTEAFL. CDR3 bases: TGTGCCAGCAGTGAAACAGGGGAGGACACTGAAGCTTTCCTT.

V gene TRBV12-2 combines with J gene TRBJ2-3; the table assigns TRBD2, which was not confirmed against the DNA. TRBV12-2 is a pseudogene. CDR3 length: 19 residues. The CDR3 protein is CASRPPRGLAGGPGDTQYF. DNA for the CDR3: TGTGCAAGTCGCCCCCCCCGGGGACTAGCGGGAGGGCCGGGAGATACGCAGTATTTT.

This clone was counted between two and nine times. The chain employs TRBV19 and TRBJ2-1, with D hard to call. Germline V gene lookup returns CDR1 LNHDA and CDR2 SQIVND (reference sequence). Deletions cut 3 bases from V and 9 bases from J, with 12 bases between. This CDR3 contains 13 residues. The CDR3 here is CASSINLEVEQFF. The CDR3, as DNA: TGTGCCAGTAGTATTAACCTAGAGGTTGAGCAGTTCTTC.

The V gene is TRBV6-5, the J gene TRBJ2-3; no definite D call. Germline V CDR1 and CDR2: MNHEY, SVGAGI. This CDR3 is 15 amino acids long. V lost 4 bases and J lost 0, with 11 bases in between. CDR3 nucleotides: TGTGCCAGCAGTTTGGTGCATACTAGCACAGATACGCAGTATTTT. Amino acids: CASSLVHTSTDTQYF.

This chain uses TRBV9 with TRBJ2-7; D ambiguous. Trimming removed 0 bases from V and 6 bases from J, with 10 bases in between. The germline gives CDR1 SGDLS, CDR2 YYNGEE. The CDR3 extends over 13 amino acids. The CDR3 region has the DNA TGTGCCAGCAGCGTAGCACTGTTTGGCGAGCAGTACTTC. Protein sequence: CASSVALFGEQYF.

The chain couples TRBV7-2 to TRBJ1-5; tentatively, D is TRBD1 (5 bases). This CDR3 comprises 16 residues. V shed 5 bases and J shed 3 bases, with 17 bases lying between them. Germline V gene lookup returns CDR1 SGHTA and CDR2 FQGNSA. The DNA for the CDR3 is TGTGCCAGCAGCACCGGACAACCCCAGGTCAATCAGCCCCAGCATTTT. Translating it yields CASSTGQPQVNQPQHF.

CDR3 sequence: CASSYSQGLPAYEQYF. The CDR3 coding sequence is TGTGCCAGCAGTTACTCCCAGGGACTTCCGGCCTACGAGCAGTACTTC. This chain joins TRBV6-5 and TRBJ2-5; a possible D gene is TRBD2 (6 bases). The last part of the DNA fits TRBJ2-7 better; the J call may be wrong. CDR1 and CDR2 from the germline V gene are MNHEY and SVGAGI. The CDR3 is 16 residues long.

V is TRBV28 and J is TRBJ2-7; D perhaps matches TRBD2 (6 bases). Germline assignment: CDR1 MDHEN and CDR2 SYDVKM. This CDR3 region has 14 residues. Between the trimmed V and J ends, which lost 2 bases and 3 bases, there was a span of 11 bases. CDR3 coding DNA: TGTGCCAGCAGTTTACGGGGGACCGACTACGAGCAGTACTTC. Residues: CASSLRGTDYEQYF. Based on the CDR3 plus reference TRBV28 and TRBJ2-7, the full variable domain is DVKVTQSSRYLVKRTGEKVFLECVQDMDHENMFWYRQDPGLGLRLIYFSYDVKMKEKGDIPEGYSVSREKKERFSLILESASTNQTSMYLCASSLRGTDYEQYFGPGTRLTVT.

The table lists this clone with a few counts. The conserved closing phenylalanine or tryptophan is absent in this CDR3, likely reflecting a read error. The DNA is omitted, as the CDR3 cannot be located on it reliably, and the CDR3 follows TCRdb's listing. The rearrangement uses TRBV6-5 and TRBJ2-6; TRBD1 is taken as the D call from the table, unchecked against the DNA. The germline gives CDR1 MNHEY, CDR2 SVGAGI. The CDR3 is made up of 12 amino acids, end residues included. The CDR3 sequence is CASSYSILWAGR.

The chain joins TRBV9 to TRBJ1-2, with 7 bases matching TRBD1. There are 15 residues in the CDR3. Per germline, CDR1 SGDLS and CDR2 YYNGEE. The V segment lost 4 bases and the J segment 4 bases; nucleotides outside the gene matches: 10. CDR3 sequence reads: CASSSTTGSLYGYTF. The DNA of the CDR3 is TGTGCCAGCAGCTCCACGACAGGGTCCCTCTATGGCTACACCTTC.

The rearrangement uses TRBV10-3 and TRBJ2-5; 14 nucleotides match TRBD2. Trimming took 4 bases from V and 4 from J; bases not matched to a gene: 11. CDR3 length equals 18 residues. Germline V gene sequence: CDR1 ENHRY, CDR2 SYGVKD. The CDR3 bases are TGTGCCATCAGTGGAGGGACTAGCGGGAGACGTGAGTTAGAGACCCAGTACTTC. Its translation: CAISGGTSGRRELETQYF.

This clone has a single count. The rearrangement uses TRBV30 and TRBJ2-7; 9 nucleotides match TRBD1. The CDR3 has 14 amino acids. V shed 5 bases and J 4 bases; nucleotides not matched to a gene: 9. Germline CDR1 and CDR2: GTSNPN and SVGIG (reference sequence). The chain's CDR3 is CAWGGGTGSYEQYF. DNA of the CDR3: TGTGCCTGGGGCGGTGGGACAGGGTCGTACGAGCAGTACTTC.

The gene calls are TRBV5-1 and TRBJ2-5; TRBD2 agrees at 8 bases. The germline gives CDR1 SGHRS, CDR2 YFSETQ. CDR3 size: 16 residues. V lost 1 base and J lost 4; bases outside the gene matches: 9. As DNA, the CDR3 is TGCGCCAGCAGCTTGCTAGAGGGACTAGTGGGAGAGACCCAGTACTTC. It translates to CASSLLEGLVGETQYF.

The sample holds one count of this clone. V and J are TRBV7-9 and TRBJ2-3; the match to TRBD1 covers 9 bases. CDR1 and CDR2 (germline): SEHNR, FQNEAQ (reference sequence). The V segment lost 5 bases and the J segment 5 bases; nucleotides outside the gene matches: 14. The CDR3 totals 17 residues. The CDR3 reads CASSGTDRGLWGDTQYF. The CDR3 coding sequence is TGTGCCAGCAGCGGAACGGACAGGGGACTTTGGGGAGATACGCAGTATTTT.

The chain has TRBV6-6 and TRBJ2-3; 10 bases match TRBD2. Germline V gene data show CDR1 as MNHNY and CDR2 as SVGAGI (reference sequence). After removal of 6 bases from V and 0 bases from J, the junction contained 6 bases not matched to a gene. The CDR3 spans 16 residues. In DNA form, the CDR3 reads TGTGCCAGCAGACCCCGACTAGCGGGCAGCACAGATACGCAGTATTTT. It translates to CASRPRLAGSTDTQYF.

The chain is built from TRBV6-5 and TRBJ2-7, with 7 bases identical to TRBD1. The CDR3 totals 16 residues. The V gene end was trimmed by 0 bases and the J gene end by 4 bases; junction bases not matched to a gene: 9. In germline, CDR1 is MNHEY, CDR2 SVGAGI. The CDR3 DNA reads TGTGCCAGCAGTTACTCGATCGACAGGGTGGAGTACGAGCAGTACTTC. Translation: CASSYSIDRVEYEQYF.

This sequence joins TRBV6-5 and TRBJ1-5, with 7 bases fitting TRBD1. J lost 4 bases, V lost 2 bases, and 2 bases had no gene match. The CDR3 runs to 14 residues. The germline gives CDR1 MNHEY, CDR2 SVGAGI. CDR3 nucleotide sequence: TGTGCCAGCAGTTACGACAGGGCTAATCAGCCCCAGCATTTT. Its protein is CASSYDRANQPQHF.

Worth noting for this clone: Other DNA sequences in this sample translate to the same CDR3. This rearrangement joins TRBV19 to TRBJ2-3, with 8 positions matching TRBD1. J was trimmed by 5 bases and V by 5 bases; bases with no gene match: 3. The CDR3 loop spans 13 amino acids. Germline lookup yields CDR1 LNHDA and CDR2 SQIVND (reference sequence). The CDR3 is CASSPGQGDTQYF. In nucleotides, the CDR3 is TGTGCCAGTAGTCCTGGACAGGGAGATACGCAGTATTTT. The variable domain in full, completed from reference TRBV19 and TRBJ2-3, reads DGGITQSPKYLFRKEGQNVTLSCEQNLNHDAMYWYRQDPGQGLRLIYYSQIVNDFQKGDIAEGYSVSREKKESFPLTVTSAQKNPTAFYLCASSPGQGDTQYFGPGTRLTVL.

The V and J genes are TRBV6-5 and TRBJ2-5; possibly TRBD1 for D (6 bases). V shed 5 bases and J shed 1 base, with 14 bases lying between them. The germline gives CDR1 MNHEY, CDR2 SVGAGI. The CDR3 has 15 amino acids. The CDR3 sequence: CASSHRDTLQETQYF. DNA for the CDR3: TGTGCCAGCAGTCACCGGGACACCCTCCAAGAGACCCAGTACTTC.

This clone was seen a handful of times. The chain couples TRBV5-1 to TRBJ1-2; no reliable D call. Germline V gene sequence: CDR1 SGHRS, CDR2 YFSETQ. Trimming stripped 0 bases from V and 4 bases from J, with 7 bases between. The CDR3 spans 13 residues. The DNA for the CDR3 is TGCGCCAGCAGCTTGGGCAGGCTCTATGGCTACACCTTC. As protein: CASSLGRLYGYTF.

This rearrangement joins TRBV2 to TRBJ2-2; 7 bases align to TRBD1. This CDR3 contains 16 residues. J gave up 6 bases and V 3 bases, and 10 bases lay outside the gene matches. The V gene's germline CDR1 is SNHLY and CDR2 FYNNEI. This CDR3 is CASSDIVGRGSGELFF. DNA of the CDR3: TGTGCCAGCAGTGACATTGTTGGCAGGGGGTCCGGGGAGCTGTTTTTT.

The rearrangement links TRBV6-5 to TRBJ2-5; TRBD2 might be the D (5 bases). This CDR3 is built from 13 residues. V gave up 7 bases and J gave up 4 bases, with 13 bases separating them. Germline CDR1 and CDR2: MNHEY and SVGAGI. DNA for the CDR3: TGTGCCAGCACCTTTCGACGGGGAGAGACCCAGTACTTC. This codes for CASTFRRGETQYF.